The rows below give T cell receptor beta chains drawn from one sample of a study of T cells after yellow fever vaccination. MiXCR, applied by TCRdb to the 5' RACE reads, yields one record per CDR3 protein. Here the sample spans 500,000 to 650,000 distinct CDR3 sequences, about a sixth being singletons. Sequences were derived from PBMCs, sampled around 5 days after the first yellow fever vaccination. Receptors were obtained from a man younger than 30 who received the YFV17D yellow fever vaccine. The CDR3 runs from the conserved cysteine through the conserved F or W. Each record gives: CDR3 length, J gene, V gene, D gene, clone size, CDR3 DNA, CDR3 protein. D genes are given only for firm matches. Expanded clones get a size class; other rows say once, few or many, or leave the size out.

>12|TRBJ2-7|TRBV27|-|-
TGTGCCAGCAGTTTACTGGGGAACGAGCAGTACTTC
CASSLLGNEQYF
>13|TRBJ2-4|TRBV12-3/TRBV12-4|-|-
TGTGCCAGCAGTTTAATAAGGGGTGACATTCAGTACTTC
CASSLIRGDIQYF
>14|TRBJ2-3|TRBV7-2|-|-
TGTGCCAGCAGCTTAGACCAGGGGCCAGATACGCAGTATTTT
CASSLDQGPDTQYF
>16|TRBJ1-1|TRBV4-3|-|-
TGCGCCAGCAGCCAAGAGCATGTAGGAATGAACACTGAAGCTTTCTTT
CASSQEHVGMNTEAFF
>16|TRBJ2-3|TRBV7-2|TRBD1|few
TGTGCCAGCAGCTTAGATAGGGGGCAGGGCACAGATACGCAGTATTTT
CASSLDRGQGTDTQYF
>15|TRBJ1-5|TRBV19|-|few
TGTGCCAGTAGTATAAGTGGGAGTAGCAATCAGCCCCAGCATTTT
CASSISGSSNQPQHF
>14|TRBJ2-1|TRBV12-3/TRBV12-4|-|-
TGTGCCAGCAGTTTAACGCGGACCTACAATGAGCAGTTCTTC
CASSLTRTYNEQFF
>12|TRBJ1-1|TRBV2|TRBD1|-
TGTGCCAGTGGGGACAGTAGAACTGAAGCTTTCTTT
CASGDSRTEAFF
>17|TRBJ2-1|TRBV11-2|TRBD2|-
TGTGCCAGCAGCTTTCCTAGCGGGGCCACCAGAGGGAATGAGCAGTTCTTC
CASSFPSGATRGNEQFF
>15|TRBJ1-1|TRBV20-1|TRBD1|-
TGCAGTGCCTCAAAAAGACCCACAGGGGTTACTGAAGCTTTCTTT
CSASKRPTGVTEAFF
>13|TRBJ1-3|TRBV5-1|-|-
TGCGCCAGCGGAGAGGGCCAAGGCAACACCATATATTTT
CASGEGQGNTIYF
>13|TRBJ2-3|TRBV20-1|-|-
TGCAGTGCCCAGCACGGGCTGCCAGATACGCAGTATTTT
CSAQHGLPDTQYF
>16|TRBJ1-5|TRBV7-2|TRBD1|many
TGTGCCAGCAGCTTCTTCGGGACAGATAGCAATCAGCCCCAGCATTTT
CASSFFGTDSNQPQHF
>15|TRBJ1-6|TRBV6-5|TRBD1|few
TGTGCCAGCAGGACGGACAGGGGGCATAATTCACCCCTCCACTTT
CASRTDRGHNSPLHF
>17|TRBJ1-2|TRBV3-1|TRBD1|-
TGTGCCAGCAGCTTCCCGGGACAGGGATTCGGTAACTATGGCTACACCTTC
CASSFPGQGFGNYGYTF
>13|TRBJ2-2|TRBV14|-|-
TGTGCCGGACGCGACAGGCCCACCGGGGAGCTGTTTTTT
CAGRDRPTGELFF
>11|TRBJ2-7|TRBV30|-|few
TGTGCCCTAACGTGGGGCTACGAGCAGTACTTC
CALTWGYEQYF
>15|TRBJ2-3|TRBV5-4|-|few
TGTGCCAGCAGCTTGGGGGCCCCGACCACAGATACGCAGTATTTT
CASSLGAPTTDTQYF
>13|TRBJ1-5|TRBV19|-|few
TGTGCCAGTAGTATAGGAGGTAATCAGCCCCAGCATTTT
CASSIGGNQPQHF
>13|TRBJ2-1|TRBV7-9|-|-
TGTGCCATGGGCCCCCGGCTCCTCCGGGAGCAGTTCTTC
CAMGPRLLREQFF
>13|TRBJ1-5|TRBV20-1|-|many
TGCAGTGCTAGCAGGTCTAGCAATCAGCCCCAGCATTTT
CSASRSSNQPQHF